This T cell receptor (beta chain) was profiled in a study of T cells in Graves' hyperthyroidism and ophthalmopathy. General study results and limits: Ophthalmopathy cases were set apart from stable hyperthyroidism by a 13 V-J model. Progression to ophthalmopathy was predicted a median of 6.5 months early.

This clonotype showed up many times. Its antigen is not known. Amplification of TCR beta CDR3 regions used RNA as the template. In the first-round RT-PCR of the TCR CDR3, the HTBI primer set was used. TCRdb redid the calling of the multiplex PCR reads with MiXCR, one entry per CDR3 protein. The sample contains hundreds of thousands of distinct CDR3 sequences, approximately 14% of which appear only once. Uncontrolled infection, other autoimmune disease, pregnancy or lactation disqualified patients from enrolment. This CDR3 is built from 19 residues. Trimming took off 0 bases at V and 3 bases at J, with 23 bases between the two ends. The V gene's germline CDR1 is LNHNV and CDR2 YYDKDF (reference sequence).

The chain has TRBV15 and TRBJ2-5, with D hard to call. The material sequenced was blood. The origin of this receptor is a woman aged 50 to 60 with Graves' ophthalmopathy. This CDR3 reads CATSRDFRPGRKYEETQYF. Written as DNA, the CDR3 is TGTGCCACCAGCAGAGATTTTAGGCCAGGACGAAAATATGAAGAGACCCAGTACTTC.